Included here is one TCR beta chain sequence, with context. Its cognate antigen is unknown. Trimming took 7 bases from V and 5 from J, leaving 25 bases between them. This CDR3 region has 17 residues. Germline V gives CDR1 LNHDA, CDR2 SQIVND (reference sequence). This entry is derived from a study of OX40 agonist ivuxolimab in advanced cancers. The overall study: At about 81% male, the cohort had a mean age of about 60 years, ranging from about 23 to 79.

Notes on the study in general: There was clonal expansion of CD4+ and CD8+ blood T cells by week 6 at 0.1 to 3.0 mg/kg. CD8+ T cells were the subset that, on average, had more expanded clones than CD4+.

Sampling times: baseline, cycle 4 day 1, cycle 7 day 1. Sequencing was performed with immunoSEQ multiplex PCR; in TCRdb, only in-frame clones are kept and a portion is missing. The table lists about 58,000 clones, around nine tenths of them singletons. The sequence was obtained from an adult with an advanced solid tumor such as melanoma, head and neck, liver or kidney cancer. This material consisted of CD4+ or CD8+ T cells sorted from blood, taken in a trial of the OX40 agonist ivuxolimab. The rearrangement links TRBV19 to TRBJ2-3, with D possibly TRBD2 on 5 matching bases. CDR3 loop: CASTIKSLAGSGDTQYF. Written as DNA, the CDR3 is TGTGCCAGTACCATTAAGTCCCTGGCGGGCTCGGGAGATACGCAGTATTTT.